Presented here are 23 T cell receptor beta chains from one specimen sequenced in a study of identifying expanded T cells in peripheral blood. Clones were sequenced by immunoSEQ multiplex PCR, and TCRdb holds only the in-frame ones, with some missing. The top ten hold under 5% of the sample, which has 50,000 to 75,000 clones, 87% seen once. Material: blood. The receptor set was obtained from a person aged 18 to 75 in good health.

The CDR3 DNA is TGTGCCAGCAGCTTAGGTTTAGTGGACTTCCAAGAGACCCAGTACTTC. Its protein product is CASSLGLVDFQETQYF. The chain couples TRBV11-2 to TRBJ2-5; D might be TRBD2 (5 bases). Per germline, CDR1 SGHAT and CDR2 FQNNGV. CDR3 length equals 16 residues. The V and J ends lost 1 base and 1 base respectively, with 13 bases between them.

The chain couples TRBV12-5 to TRBJ2-2; D is ambiguous. The V end was cut by 5 bases, the J end by 1 base, with 11 bases between. CDR3 length: 15 residues. Germline V lookup: CDR1 LGHNT, CDR2 FRNRAP. In DNA, the CDR3 is TGTGCTAGTGGTCTTCGGACGGGGAACACCGGGGAGCTGTTTTTT. This sequence encodes CASGLRTGNTGELFF. Full variable domain (remainder filled in from reference TRBV12-5 and TRBJ2-2): DARVTQTPRHKVTEMGQEVTMRCQPILGHNTVFWYRQTMMQGLELLAYFRNRAPLDDSGMPKDRFSAEMPDATLATLKIQPSEPRDSAVYFCASGLRTGNTGELFFGEGSRLTVL.

The chain carries TRBV28 and TRBJ1-5; D not resolved. Deletions cut 10 bases from V and 5 bases from J, with 15 bases between. CDR1 is MDHEN, CDR2 SYDVKM, per germline. CDR3 size: 13 residues. The CDR3 bases are TGTGCCACCGGCAGGACGGCCTATCAGCCCCAGCATTTT. It encodes CATGRTAYQPQHF.

This chain uses TRBV4-2 with TRBJ2-2, with 9 bases identical to TRBD1. J gave up 6 bases and V 0 bases, and 2 bases lay outside the gene matches. Germline V lookup: CDR1 LGHNA, CDR2 YNFKEQ. The CDR3 runs 15 residues. DNA of the CDR3: TGTGCCAGCAGCCAAGATACAGGGGGCGCCGGGGAGCTGTTTTTT. This sequence encodes CASSQDTGGAGELFF.

This clone showed up just once. The V gene is TRBV6-1, the J gene TRBJ1-6; 7 bases match TRBD1. This CDR3 comprises 15 residues. Trimming removed 6 bases from V and 7 bases from J; junction bases left unmatched: 9. Looked up from germline, CDR1 is MNHNS and CDR2 is SASEGT. The CDR3 region has the DNA TGTGCCAGCAGGAAGACAGGGCTTGAGAATTCACCCCTCCACTTT. Protein: CASRKTGLENSPLHF.

The chain combines TRBV10-2 with TRBJ2-1; the D is unclear. V lost 7 bases and J 8 bases, leaving 24 bases between the germline ends. This CDR3 is built from 16 residues. CDR1 and CDR2 from the germline V gene are WSHSY and SAAADI. CDR3 in DNA: TGCGCCAGCACTCCTCCCACCGGTCCTGAACTCGATGAGCAGTTCTTC. Encoded protein: CASTPPTGPELDEQFF.

Regarding this clone: The junction departs from the called germline gene at one end, perhaps through a read error. The V and J genes are TRBV7-9 and TRBJ2-3; 7 nucleotides agree with TRBD2. The CDR3 has 15 residues. Looked up from germline, CDR1 is SEHNR and CDR2 is FQNEAQ (reference sequence). The CDR3 DNA reads TGTGCCAGCAGCCCCTGGGGGGGTAGCACAGATACGCGGTATTTT. This codes for CASSPWGGSTDTRYF. Complete variable domain (other parts from reference TRBV7-9 and TRBJ2-3): DTGVSQNPRHKITKRGQNVTFRCDPISEHNRLYWYRQTLGQGPEFLTYFQNEAQLEKSRLLSDRFSAERPKGSFSTLEIQRTEQGDSAMYLCASSPWGGSTDTRYFGPGTRLTVL.

The rearrangement joins TRBV28 to TRBJ1-1, with 11 nucleotides matching TRBD1. CDR3 length: 14 residues. Germline V gene data show CDR1 as MDHEN and CDR2 as SYDVKM. V gave up 4 bases and J gave up 12 bases; unmatched junction bases: 10. The DNA of the CDR3 is TGTGCCAGCAGTTCTGGGACAGGGGGATCCCGGTCTTTCTTT. This encodes CASSSGTGGSRSFF.

The gene calls are TRBV30 and TRBJ2-7; 9 nucleotides line up with TRBD1. The V gene end was trimmed by 3 bases and the J gene end by 2 bases; junction bases not matched to a gene: 11. In germline, CDR1 is GTSNPN, CDR2 SVGIG (reference sequence). The CDR3 consists of 16 residues. The CDR3 DNA reads as TGTGCCTGGAGGATAGCCGGGACAGGGATAGCCTACGAGCAGTACTTC. Translated: CAWRIAGTGIAYEQYF.

The V gene is TRBV5-6, the J gene TRBJ1-1; 8 bases agree with TRBD1. After removal of 4 bases from V and 5 bases from J, the junction contained 7 bases not matched to a gene. This CDR3 spans 14 amino acids. Germline V CDR1 and CDR2: SGHDT, YYEEEE. The DNA of the CDR3 is TGTGCCAGCAGCCTTGGACAGGGATCGACTGAAGCTTTCTTT. Its translation is CASSLGQGSTEAFF.

The chain links TRBV28 to TRBJ1-2; D might be TRBD1 (6 bases). This CDR3 has 14 amino acids. The V and J ends lost 7 bases and 5 bases respectively, with 17 bases between them. CDR1 is MDHEN, CDR2 SYDVKM, per germline. DNA of the CDR3: TGTGCCAGCATCCTGAGGGGGTTCTTGTATGGCTACACCTTC. Its translation is CASILRGFLYGYTF.

The gene calls are TRBV28 and TRBJ1-1; 8 bases map to TRBD1. J gave up 0 bases and V 4 bases, and 4 bases lay outside the gene matches. The CDR3 covers 15 residues. Germline lookup yields CDR1 MDHEN and CDR2 SYDVKM. CDR3 protein: CASSSDRGLNTEAFF. DNA for the CDR3: TGTGCCAGCAGTTCCGACAGGGGCCTGAACACTGAAGCTTTCTTT.

The chain couples TRBV6-1 to TRBJ1-1; D not certain. The CDR3 totals 12 residues. The germline V gene has CDR1 MNHNS and CDR2 SASEGT. V lost 1 base, J lost 7 bases, and 7 bases lay in between. The CDR3 spells CASSEVRDEAFF. CDR3 bases: TGTGCCAGCAGTGAAGTGAGGGATGAAGCTTTCTTT.

The chain recombines TRBV4-1 with TRBJ1-5; perhaps TRBD1 as D (5 bases). V was trimmed by 5 bases and J by 4 bases, leaving 9 bases between them. CDR1 is MGHRA, CDR2 YSYEKL, per germline. The CDR3 consists of 13 residues. The CDR3 protein is CASSSDTNQPQHF. The CDR3 DNA is TGCGCCAGCAGCTCGGACACTAATCAGCCCCAGCATTTT.

V gene TRBV18 combines with J gene TRBJ1-6, with no clear D. This CDR3 has 17 residues. Germline V gives CDR1 KGHSH, CDR2 LQKENI. V dropped 2 bases and J dropped 0 bases, with 11 bases sitting between them. Here the CDR3 DNA reads TGTGCCAGCTCACCAACTCCCTTAAGCTCCTATAATTCACCCCTCCACTTT. It yields the protein CASSPTPLSSYNSPLHF.

The chain links TRBV15 to TRBJ2-2, with D perhaps assigned TRBD1 or TRBD2 (5 bases each). The CDR3 is 15 amino acids. V was clipped by 6 bases and J by 3 bases, with 14 bases between them. CDR1 is LNHNV and CDR2 is YYDKDF in the germline V gene (reference sequence). The CDR3 spells CATSHEGTHTGELFF. DNA for the CDR3: TGTGCCACCAGTCACGAAGGGACGCACACCGGGGAGCTGTTTTTT.

The chain couples TRBV9 to TRBJ2-2; 10 bases agree with TRBD2. Germline trimming cut 0 bases from V and 7 bases from J; bases unmatched to any gene: 9. The CDR3 is 17 amino acids. CDR1 SGDLS and CDR2 YYNGEE come from the germline V gene. The CDR3 is CASSVDSLAGARGELFF. The CDR3 DNA reads TGTGCCAGCAGCGTAGATTCGCTAGCGGGGGCCCGCGGGGAGCTGTTTTTT.

Only one count was recorded for this clone. The CDR3 DNA sequence: TGCAGCGGTCGCACAGATACGCAGTATTTT. Protein product: CSGRTDTQYF. The chain uses TRBV29-1 and TRBJ2-3; D unresolved. The V gene lost 7 bases and the J gene lost 1 base, with 3 bases spanning the gap. The germline gives CDR1 SQVTM, CDR2 ANQGSEA. The CDR3 covers 10 residues.

In its sample, this clone was seen once. V usage is TRBV6-4 and J usage is TRBJ2-3, with TRBD2 matching 7 bases. After removal of 2 bases from V and 4 bases from J, the junction contained 6 bases not matched to a gene. The CDR3 covers 15 residues. Germline V CDR1 and CDR2: MRHNA, SNTAGT. The CDR3 loop is CASSDGSGTSDTQYF. As DNA, the CDR3 is TGTGCCAGCAGTGACGGGAGCGGGACTTCAGATACGCAGTATTTT.

This sequence joins TRBV11-2 and TRBJ2-1; TRBD1 is a possible D gene (5 bases). The ends were cut back, 6 bases at V and 16 bases at J, with 16 bases in the middle. The CDR3 consists of 11 residues. The germline CDR1 and CDR2 sequences are SGHAT and FQNNGV. The CDR3, as DNA: TGTGCCAGCAGTAAAACAGGCCGCGAATTCTTC. This codes for CASSKTGREFF.

The genes are TRBV30 and TRBJ2-2; 8 bases match TRBD2. Trimming cost V 4 bases and J 2 bases; bases outside gene matches: 3. This CDR3 region has 14 residues. Germline CDR1 is GTSNPN and CDR2 is SVGIG (reference sequence). The CDR3 protein is CAWNVAGNTGELFF. CDR3 coding DNA: TGTGCCTGGAATGTAGCGGGAAACACCGGGGAGCTGTTTTTT.

The rearrangement links TRBV7-7 to TRBJ2-7, with D perhaps given as TRBD1 or TRBD2 (6 bases each). Looked up from germline, CDR1 is SSHAT and CDR2 is FNYEAQ (reference sequence). Trimming took off 5 bases at V and 3 bases at J, with 14 bases between the two ends. The length of the CDR3 is 14 residues. In DNA, the CDR3 is TGTGCCAGCAGCCAAGGGGGAGGAAACTACGAGCAGTACTTC. Encoded protein: CASSQGGGNYEQYF. The full variable domain, its missing parts supplied by reference TRBV7-7 and TRBJ2-7, is GAGVSQSPRYKVTKRGQDVTLRCDPISSHATLYWYQQALGQGPEFLTYFNYEAQPDKSGLPSDRFSAERPEGSISTLTIQRTEQRDSAMYRCASSQGGGNYEQYFGPGTRLTVT.

The chain employs TRBV5-5 and TRBJ2-7; D remains unclear. The CDR3 sequence is 14 residues long. With 5 bases removed from V and 1 base from J, the gap between germline ends came to 13 bases. Looked up from germline, CDR1 is SGHKS and CDR2 is YYEKEE (reference sequence). The CDR3 reads CASRRTTESYEQYF. The CDR3 coding sequence is TGTGCCAGCAGGAGGACGACGGAATCCTACGAGCAGTACTTC. The variable domain in full, completed from reference TRBV5-5 and TRBJ2-7, reads DAGVTQSPTHLIKTRGQQVTLRCSPISGHKSVSWYQQVLGQGPQFIFQYYEKEERGRGNFPDRFSARQFPNYSSELNVNALLLGDSALYLCASRRTTESYEQYFGPGTRLTVT.